These T cell receptor beta chains were read from a single sample in a study of blood T cell repertoires in COVID-19. Assay used: immunoSEQ multiplex PCR; TCRdb lists only in-frame clones, some missing. The sample comprises over 200,000 clones, around 83% of which are singletons, and about 2.1% rests with the top ten. What was sequenced was peripheral blood. The receptor source for this set is a man aged 40-49 years who had recovered from COVID-19. CDR3s include the opening cysteine and the closing phenylalanine or tryptophan. The order of the fields is D gene, clone size, J gene, V gene, CDR3 protein, CDR3 DNA. The D gene is left open where the match is weak. The size of a clone is reported for some rows only, either as once, few or many, or as a class for expanded clones.

D gene: TRBD1; clone size: -; J gene: TRBJ2-5; V gene: TRBV18; CDR3 protein: CASSPRGQGSGQFQETQYF; CDR3 DNA: TGTGCCAGCTCACCACGGGGACAGGGTAGTGGCCAATTCCAAGAGACCCAGTACTTC
D gene: -; clone size: -; J gene: TRBJ1-5; V gene: TRBV3-1/TRBV3-2; CDR3 protein: CASSWGGTNQPQHF; CDR3 DNA: TGTGCCAGCAGCTGGGGAGGGACCAATCAGCCCCAGCATTTT
D gene: -; clone size: -; J gene: TRBJ2-1; V gene: TRBV5-1; CDR3 protein: CASSLVGRGFNEQFF; CDR3 DNA: TGCGCCAGCAGCTTGGTGGGTAGAGGTTTCAATGAGCAGTTCTTC
D gene: -; clone size: -; J gene: TRBJ1-1; V gene: TRBV2; CDR3 protein: CASSDQGSYTEAFF; CDR3 DNA: TGTGCCAGCAGCGACCAGGGGTCCTACACTGAAGCTTTCTTT
D gene: -; clone size: -; J gene: TRBJ2-7; V gene: TRBV2; CDR3 protein: CASTRDGSSYEQYF; CDR3 DNA: TGTGCCAGCACAAGGGACGGGAGCTCCTACGAGCAGTACTTC
D gene: -; clone size: -; J gene: TRBJ1-1; V gene: TRBV19; CDR3 protein: CASSTQGGDTEAFF; CDR3 DNA: TGTGCCAGTAGTACACAGGGAGGGGACACTGAAGCTTTCTTT
D gene: TRBD1; clone size: -; J gene: TRBJ2-7; V gene: TRBV30; CDR3 protein: CAWTPWTGGTYEQYF; CDR3 DNA: TGTGCCTGGACCCCCTGGACAGGGGGCACCTACGAGCAGTACTTC
D gene: -; clone size: -; J gene: TRBJ2-2; V gene: TRBV4-3; CDR3 protein: CASSQDPGDGELFF; CDR3 DNA: TGCGCCAGCAGCCAAGACCCAGGGGACGGGGAGCTGTTTTTT
D gene: -; clone size: -; J gene: TRBJ2-2; V gene: TRBV6-5; CDR3 protein: CASSRADTGELFF; CDR3 DNA: TGTGCCAGCTCGCGGGCGGACACCGGGGAGCTGTTTTTT
D gene: TRBD1; clone size: few; J gene: TRBJ1-1; V gene: TRBV10-1; CDR3 protein: CASRGQGSNTEAFF; CDR3 DNA: TGCGCCAGCAGGGGACAGGGGTCTAACACTGAAGCTTTCTTT
D gene: -; clone size: -; J gene: TRBJ2-6; V gene: TRBV5-4; CDR3 protein: CASSFRAGANVLTF; CDR3 DNA: TGTGCCAGCAGCTTCAGGGCTGGGGCCAACGTCCTGACTTTC
D gene: TRBD1; clone size: -; J gene: TRBJ2-7; V gene: TRBV2; CDR3 protein: CASDPGQHPYEQYF; CDR3 DNA: TGTGCCAGTGACCCGGGACAGCACCCCTACGAGCAGTACTTC
D gene: TRBD2; clone size: few; J gene: TRBJ2-7; V gene: TRBV9; CDR3 protein: CASSAGTSAYEQYF; CDR3 DNA: TGTGCCAGCAGCGCCGGGACTAGCGCCTACGAGCAGTACTTC
D gene: -; clone size: -; J gene: TRBJ1-1; V gene: TRBV9; CDR3 protein: CASSLRGGYTEAFF; CDR3 DNA: TGTGCCAGCAGCCTCAGAGGGGGATACACTGAAGCTTTCTTT
D gene: TRBD1; clone size: -; J gene: TRBJ1-2; V gene: TRBV10-3; CDR3 protein: CASRQGASHYGYTF; CDR3 DNA: TGTGCCAGCCGACAGGGGGCCTCTCACTATGGCTACACCTTC
D gene: TRBD1; clone size: -; J gene: TRBJ1-5; V gene: TRBV2; CDR3 protein: CASGQGAYGNQPQHF; CDR3 DNA: TGTGCCAGTGGCCAGGGGGCTTATGGCAATCAGCCCCAGCATTTT
D gene: TRBD2; clone size: -; J gene: TRBJ2-1; V gene: TRBV7-9; CDR3 protein: CASSLPSGRARNEQFF; CDR3 DNA: TGTGCCAGCAGCTTACCAAGCGGGAGGGCCAGGAATGAGCAGTTCTTC
D gene: -; clone size: -; J gene: TRBJ2-5; V gene: TRBV12-5; CDR3 protein: CASGLGRDIQETQYF; CDR3 DNA: TGTGCTAGTGGTTTGGGACGGGACATACAAGAGACCCAGTACTTC
D gene: -; clone size: -; J gene: TRBJ1-5; V gene: TRBV7-2; CDR3 protein: CASSAGTIAQPQHF; CDR3 DNA: TGTGCCAGCAGCGCCGGGACAATTGCTCAGCCCCAGCATTTT
D gene: TRBD1; clone size: -; J gene: TRBJ1-4; V gene: TRBV7-2; CDR3 protein: CASSLFWTGGPREKLFF; CDR3 DNA: TGTGCCAGCAGCTTATTCTGGACAGGGGGCCCACGCGAAAAACTGTTTTTT
D gene: -; clone size: -; J gene: TRBJ1-2; V gene: TRBV6-2/TRBV6-3; CDR3 protein: CASSYSWEVYGYTF; CDR3 DNA: TGTGCCAGCAGTTACTCATGGGAGGTCTATGGCTACACCTTC
D gene: -; clone size: -; J gene: TRBJ2-7; V gene: TRBV7-8; CDR3 protein: CASSLAPSNRFLYEQYF; CDR3 DNA: TGTGCCAGCAGCTTAGCCCCTAGCAACCGCTTTCTCTACGAGCAGTACTTC
D gene: TRBD2; clone size: -; J gene: TRBJ2-3; V gene: TRBV30; CDR3 protein: CAWSVASGGPDTQYF; CDR3 DNA: TGTGCCTGGAGTGTAGCTAGCGGGGGCCCAGATACGCAGTATTTT
D gene: -; clone size: many; J gene: TRBJ1-1; V gene: TRBV5-1; CDR3 protein: CASSLGGSNTEAFF; CDR3 DNA: TGCGCCAGCAGCTTAGGCGGGTCGAACACTGAAGCTTTCTTT
D gene: TRBD1; clone size: -; J gene: TRBJ1-5; V gene: TRBV4-3; CDR3 protein: CASSRDRGRNQPQHF; CDR3 DNA: TGCGCCAGCAGCCGGGACAGGGGACGCAATCAGCCCCAGCATTTT
D gene: -; clone size: -; J gene: TRBJ2-7; V gene: TRBV29-1; CDR3 protein: CSVEVVRADEQYF; CDR3 DNA: TGCAGCGTTGAAGTGGTGCGGGCGGACGAGCAGTACTTC
D gene: -; clone size: -; J gene: TRBJ1-6; V gene: TRBV19; CDR3 protein: CASSIGENSPLHF; CDR3 DNA: TGTGCCAGTAGTATCGGGGAGAATTCACCCCTCCACTTT
D gene: TRBD1; clone size: -; J gene: TRBJ2-7; V gene: TRBV9; CDR3 protein: CASNAGTATYEQYF; CDR3 DNA: TGTGCCAGCAACGCCGGGACAGCTACTTACGAGCAGTACTTC
D gene: TRBD1; clone size: -; J gene: TRBJ1-2; V gene: TRBV19; CDR3 protein: CASRTGDYGYTF; CDR3 DNA: TGTGCCAGTCGTACAGGGGACTATGGCTACACCTTC
D gene: -; clone size: -; J gene: TRBJ1-2; V gene: TRBV7-8; CDR3 protein: CASSKGTTFNYGYTF; CDR3 DNA: TGTGCCAGCAGCAAAGGGACAACCTTTAACTATGGCTACACCTTC
D gene: TRBD1; clone size: -; J gene: TRBJ2-3; V gene: TRBV29-1; CDR3 protein: CSVPGQGAFTDTQYF; CDR3 DNA: TGCAGCGTTCCCGGACAGGGGGCTTTCACAGATACGCAGTATTTT
D gene: TRBD1; clone size: -; J gene: TRBJ1-5; V gene: TRBV19; CDR3 protein: CASRQGTEGSNQPQHF; CDR3 DNA: TGTGCCAGCAGACAGGGCACCGAGGGAAGCAATCAGCCCCAGCATTTT
D gene: -; clone size: -; J gene: TRBJ1-1; V gene: TRBV25-1; CDR3 protein: CASSDPRGNTEAFF; CDR3 DNA: TGTGCCAGCAGTGATCCACGGGGGAACACTGAAGCTTTCTTT
D gene: -; clone size: -; J gene: TRBJ2-7; V gene: TRBV12-5; CDR3 protein: CASAPEDYEQYF; CDR3 DNA: TGTGCTAGTGCTCCGGAGGACTACGAGCAGTACTTC
D gene: TRBD1; clone size: -; J gene: TRBJ2-5; V gene: TRBV15; CDR3 protein: CALTSRGPKSFQETQYF; CDR3 DNA: TGTGCTCTAACAAGCAGGGGGCCGAAATCATTTCAAGAGACCCAGTACTTC
D gene: -; clone size: -; J gene: TRBJ1-5; V gene: TRBV18; CDR3 protein: CASSNQGLSNQPQHF; CDR3 DNA: TGTGCCAGCTCCAATCAGGGCCTTAGCAATCAGCCCCAGCATTTT
D gene: TRBD2; clone size: -; J gene: TRBJ2-3; V gene: TRBV3-1/TRBV3-2; CDR3 protein: CASSQNSSGGTDTQYF; CDR3 DNA: TGTGCCAGCAGCCAAAATTCTAGCGGTGGCACAGATACGCAGTATTTT
D gene: -; clone size: once; J gene: TRBJ1-6; V gene: TRBV7-9; CDR3 protein: CASSKQTSYNSPLHF; CDR3 DNA: TGTGCCAGCAGCAAACAGACCTCTTATAATTCACCCCTCCACTTT
D gene: -; clone size: -; J gene: TRBJ2-7; V gene: TRBV4-1; CDR3 protein: CASSQEYGQPWISYEQYF; CDR3 DNA: TGCGCCAGCAGCCAAGAATATGGGCAGCCGTGGATCTCCTACGAGCAGTACTTC
D gene: TRBD2; clone size: -; J gene: TRBJ2-7; V gene: TRBV11-2; CDR3 protein: CASSPSPTSGGFYEQYF; CDR3 DNA: TGTGCCAGCAGCCCGTCCCCAACTAGCGGGGGCTTCTACGAGCAGTACTTC
D gene: TRBD2; clone size: -; J gene: TRBJ2-2; V gene: TRBV19; CDR3 protein: CASSIEREVDGELFF; CDR3 DNA: TGTGCCAGTAGTATAGAGCGGGAGGTAGACGGGGAGCTGTTTTTT
D gene: TRBD2; clone size: few; J gene: TRBJ2-2; V gene: TRBV29-1; CDR3 protein: CSVRVGGDNTGELFF; CDR3 DNA: TGCAGCGTTCGTGTGGGAGGGGATAACACCGGGGAGCTGTTTTTT
D gene: TRBD1; clone size: -; J gene: TRBJ1-5; V gene: TRBV18; CDR3 protein: CASSLGTAHQPQHF; CDR3 DNA: TGTGCCAGCTCGCTAGGGACAGCTCATCAGCCCCAGCATTTT
D gene: TRBD2; clone size: -; J gene: TRBJ2-7; V gene: TRBV9; CDR3 protein: CASSPGLAAPYEQYF; CDR3 DNA: TGTGCCAGCAGCCCGGGACTAGCGGCACCCTACGAGCAGTACTTC
D gene: TRBD2; clone size: -; J gene: TRBJ2-1; V gene: TRBV7-9; CDR3 protein: CASSLNQRGGDNEQFF; CDR3 DNA: TGTGCCAGCAGCTTAAACCAGCGGGGGGGCGACAATGAGCAGTTCTTC
D gene: -; clone size: -; J gene: TRBJ1-2; V gene: TRBV7-9; CDR3 protein: CASSLRSHGYTF; CDR3 DNA: TGTGCCAGCAGCTTACGTTCCCATGGCTACACCTTC
D gene: -; clone size: -; J gene: TRBJ1-3; V gene: TRBV3-1/TRBV3-2; CDR3 protein: CASSQVGMNTIYF; CDR3 DNA: TGTGCCAGCAGCCAAGTCGGGATGAACACCATATATTTT
D gene: -; clone size: once; J gene: TRBJ2-5; V gene: TRBV29-1; CDR3 protein: CSVLFRHSEETQYF; CDR3 DNA: TGCAGCGTTCTTTTCCGGCATAGCGAAGAGACCCAGTACTTC
D gene: -; clone size: -; J gene: TRBJ1-4; V gene: TRBV12-3/TRBV12-4; CDR3 protein: CASSLKLEEKLFF; CDR3 DNA: TGTGCCAGCAGTTTGAAGCTGGAGGAAAAACTGTTTTTT
D gene: -; clone size: once; J gene: TRBJ1-4; V gene: TRBV29-1; CDR3 protein: CSVGRTSNEKLFF; CDR3 DNA: TGCAGCGTTGGACGGACATCGAATGAAAAACTGTTTTTT
D gene: -; clone size: -; J gene: TRBJ2-3; V gene: TRBV7-2; CDR3 protein: CASSLSIVTDTQYF; CDR3 DNA: TGTGCCAGCAGCTTAAGCATAGTCACAGATACGCAGTATTTT
D gene: TRBD1; clone size: -; J gene: TRBJ1-4; V gene: TRBV6-2/TRBV6-3; CDR3 protein: CASSTRRGGGTNEKLFF; CDR3 DNA: TGTGCCAGCAGTACGCGACGAGGGGGCGGAACTAATGAAAAACTGTTTTTT
D gene: TRBD1; clone size: -; J gene: TRBJ2-5; V gene: TRBV29-1; CDR3 protein: CSVSDREETQYF; CDR3 DNA: TGCAGCGTTAGCGACAGGGAAGAGACCCAGTACTTC
D gene: TRBD2; clone size: -; J gene: TRBJ2-1; V gene: TRBV18; CDR3 protein: CASSPWTSGSSYNEQFF; CDR3 DNA: TGTGCCAGCTCGCCATGGACTAGCGGGAGTTCCTACAATGAGCAGTTCTTC